The next 22 T cell receptor beta chains were all read from a single sample in a study of T cell repertoires in cytomegalovirus infection. MiXCR was run by TCRdb on the reads, yielding one entry per CDR3 protein. Of some 940,000 distinct CDR3 sequences listed, approximately 33% were seen once; the top ten hold 13%. Antigens of these TCRs are unknown. Sequences were derived from cultured CD8+ T cells from PBMCs, sampled from culture after CMV antigen stimulation. These receptor sequences come from a human donor in good health (CMV status not recorded). Some clones in this sample may be carry-over from other donors' samples.

This clonotype was counted between two and nine times. The chain joins TRBV27 to TRBJ2-7; D is possibly TRBD1 (6 bases). Germline V gene data show CDR1 as MNHEY and CDR2 as SMNVEV (reference sequence). The V and J ends lost 6 bases and 0 bases respectively, with 9 bases between them. This CDR3 is 13 amino acids long. In DNA, the CDR3 is TGTGCCAGCAGGCCGACAGGCTCCTACGAGCAGTACGTC. Translation gives CASRPTGSYEQYV.

This clonotype has only a few counts. The chain uses TRBV3-1 and TRBJ2-2; D gene uncertain. The CDR3 loop spans 13 amino acids. Germline V gene sequence: CDR1 LGHDT, CDR2 YNNKEL (reference sequence). Trimming pared 3 bases from V and 3 bases from J, leaving 5 bases between. CDR3 in amino acids: CASSHDYTGELFF. The CDR3, as DNA: TGTGCCAGCAGCCATGACTACACCGGGGAGCTGTTTTTT.

This chain links TRBV5-1 with TRBJ2-6, with 8 bases that match TRBD1. In germline, CDR1 is SGHRS, CDR2 YFSETQ. This CDR3 is built from 19 residues. J gave up 0 bases and V 4 bases, and 12 bases lay outside the gene matches. CDR3 protein: CASSGQPGQDSSGANVLTF. The CDR3 DNA reads as TGCGCCAGCAGCGGACAACCGGGACAGGATTCCTCTGGGGCCAACGTCCTGACTTTC.

The genes are TRBV19 and TRBJ2-1; 7 bases are shared with TRBD2. CDR1 is LNHDA, CDR2 SQIVND, per germline (reference sequence). The CDR3 consists of 14 residues. The V segment lost 6 bases and the J segment 8 bases; nucleotides outside the gene matches: 10. This chain's CDR3 is CASSIAGESDEQFF. The CDR3 region has the DNA TGTGCCAGTAGCATCGCGGGGGAGTCGGATGAGCAGTTCTTC.

Sample share makes this clonotype medium-sized. The chain links TRBV7-2 to TRBJ2-1; 7 bases match TRBD2. The germline gives CDR1 SGHTA, CDR2 FQGNSA. Trimming at V came to 1 base and at J to 2 bases, leaving 5 bases not matched to a gene. CDR3 length: 16 residues. For the CDR3, the DNA is TGTGCCAGCAGCTTAGAAGCTAGCGGCACCTACAATGAGCAGTTCTTC. This sequence encodes CASSLEASGTYNEQFF. The whole variable domain, filled in from reference TRBV7-2 and TRBJ2-1, reads GAGVSQSPSNKVTEKGKDVELRCDPISGHTALYWYRQSLGQGLEFLIYFQGNSAPDKSGLPSDRFSAERTGGSVSTLTIQRTQQEDSAVYLCASSLEASGTYNEQFFGPGTRLTVL.

The sample holds a few counts of this clonotype. This chain uses TRBV19 with TRBJ2-2, with 7 positions matching TRBD1. CDR1 and CDR2 (germline): LNHDA, SQIVND (reference sequence). The CDR3 extends over 13 amino acids. Unmatched junction bases numbered 4, after V lost 5 bases and J lost 7 bases. The CDR3 region has the DNA TGTGCCAGTAGTGGGACAGAAAGCGGGGAGCTGTTTTTT. It translates to CASSGTESGELFF.

V is TRBV7-2 and J is TRBJ1-2, with 10 bases aligning to TRBD1. After removal of 5 bases from V and 9 bases from J, the junction contained 12 bases not matched to a gene. The CDR3 has 15 amino acids. The V gene's germline CDR1 is SGHTA and CDR2 FQGNSA. This CDR3 reads CASSQGLGQGFSYTF. DNA of the CDR3: TGTGCCAGCAGCCAAGGATTGGGACAGGGGTTCAGCTACACCTTC.

The chain combines TRBV9 with TRBJ1-2; tentative D call: TRBD1 (6 bases). Germline CDR1 reads SGDLS; CDR2 reads YYNGEE. The CDR3 spans 14 residues. The V and J ends lost 7 bases and 6 bases respectively, with 19 bases between them. CDR3 sequence reads: CASGSGATRDGYTF. Written as DNA, the CDR3 is TGTGCCAGCGGCTCGGGGGCTACAAGGGATGGCTACACCTTC.

In this sample, this clonotype turned up once. This chain joins TRBV7-6 and TRBJ1-6, with D perhaps matching TRBD1 (6 bases). Germline assignment: CDR1 SGHVS and CDR2 FNYEAQ. The CDR3 length is 15 residues. Trimming pared 4 bases from V and 7 bases from J, leaving 14 bases between. The CDR3 sequence is CASSSETGPNSPLHF. The CDR3 DNA sequence: TGTGCCAGCAGCTCTGAAACAGGGCCCAATTCACCCCTCCACTTT.

This clonotype appeared many times. The V gene is TRBV18, the J gene TRBJ2-3; 9 bases are shared with TRBD2. The J segment lost 1 base and the V segment lost 0 bases, leaving 2 bases of the junction unmatched. CDR3 length: 16 amino acids. Germline CDR1 KGHSH, CDR2 LQKENI. CDR3 region: CASSPPSGGGTDTQYF. The CDR3 DNA follows: TGTGCCAGCTCACCACCTAGCGGGGGCGGCACAGATACGCAGTATTTT.

The CDR3 coding sequence is TGCGCCAGCAGCCAAGATCATGTCCGGCACACCGGGGAGCTGTTTTTT. Its translation is CASSQDHVRHTGELFF. The rearrangement joins TRBV4-3 to TRBJ2-2; D remains ambiguous. Deletions cut 0 bases from V and 3 bases from J, with 11 bases between. There are 16 residues in the CDR3. The germline V gene encodes CDR1 LGHNA and CDR2 YSLEER.

This clonotype has a handful of counts. V usage is TRBV12-3 or TRBV12-4 and J usage is TRBJ1-1; D perhaps matches TRBD1 (5 bases). This CDR3 has 12 amino acids. The V end lost 6 bases, the J end lost 7 bases, and 12 bases lay between the germline ends. CDR3 sequence: CASSRGTSEAFF. Here the CDR3 DNA reads TGTGCCAGCAGCCGTGGGACCAGTGAAGCTTTCTTT.

CDR3 amino acids: CASSYSTPLEANVLTF. The CDR3 DNA reads as TGTGCCAGCAGTTACTCGACCCCTCTTGAGGCCAACGTCCTGACTTTC. The gene calls are TRBV6-2 or TRBV6-3 and TRBJ2-6; D not certain. Trimming pared 0 bases from V and 6 bases from J, leaving 12 bases between. Germline loops: CDR1 MNHEY, CDR2 SVGEGT. This CDR3 comprises 16 residues.

The rearrangement uses TRBV28 and TRBJ2-7, with 9 positions matching TRBD1. The CDR3 consists of 14 residues. Losses at the gene ends were 5 bases for V and 8 bases for J; bases not matched to a gene: 10. Per the germline V gene, CDR1 is MDHEN and CDR2 is SYDVKM. In DNA, the CDR3 is TGTGCCAGCAGTGATATTCCGGGACAGGGAAAGCAGTACGTC. Protein: CASSDIPGQGKQYV.

The rearrangement links TRBV20-1 to TRBJ2-3; D gene ambiguous. The V gene's germline CDR1 is DFQATT and CDR2 SNEGSKA (reference sequence). CDR3 length equals 10 residues. V shed 3 bases and J shed 4 bases, with 2 bases lying between them. This chain's CDR3 is CSARADTQYF. DNA for the CDR3: TGCAGTGCTAGGGCAGATACGCAGTATTTT.

In the case of this clonotype: Since the CDR3 does not end with the conserved phenylalanine or tryptophan, this likely comes from a read error. The chain carries TRBV20-1 and TRBJ2-1; TRBD2 is a possible D gene (5 bases). The CDR3 totals 13 residues. Germline V gene lookup returns CDR1 DFQATT and CDR2 SNEGSKA (reference sequence). V lost 0 bases and J 6 bases, leaving 9 bases between the germline ends. As DNA, the CDR3 is TGCAGTGCTAGAGAAATGGCGGGCAATGAGCAGTTCCTC. As protein: CSAREMAGNEQFL.

Ten or more counts support this clonotype. J is TRBJ2-3 and V is TRBV6-1; the D is unclear. This CDR3 is built from 16 residues. Germline lookup yields CDR1 MNHNS and CDR2 SASEGT. V was clipped by 6 bases and J by 0 bases, with 16 bases between them. CDR3 nucleotides: TGTGCCAGCAGACCCTGGAAGGCCACTAGCACAGATACGCAGTATTTT. Its protein is CASRPWKATSTDTQYF.

The V gene is TRBV27, the J gene TRBJ1-1, with 8 bases aligning to TRBD1. The V and J ends lost 6 bases and 8 bases, in that order; junction bases with no gene match: 14. CDR3 length equals 15 residues. CDR1 and CDR2 from the germline V gene are MNHEY and SMNVEV (reference sequence). This chain's CDR3 is CASRPRTGNLWEAFF. DNA of the CDR3: TGTGCCAGCAGGCCCAGGACAGGGAACCTCTGGGAAGCTTTCTTT.

This clonotype was found many times. The chain joins TRBV7-2 to TRBJ2-5; TRBD1 might be the D (6 bases). The CDR3 consists of 14 residues. Germline V lookup: CDR1 SGHTA, CDR2 FQGNSA. Trimming pared 5 bases from V and 5 bases from J, leaving 15 bases between. The DNA for the CDR3 is TGTGCCAGCAGCCCAACTACAGGGTGGGAGACCCAGTACTTC. Translation: CASSPTTGWETQYF. Filled out from reference TRBV7-2 and TRBJ2-5, the complete variable domain reads GAGVSQSPSNKVTEKGKDVELRCDPISGHTALYWYRQSLGQGLEFLIYFQGNSAPDKSGLPSDRFSAERTGGSVSTLTIQRTQQEDSAVYLCASSPTTGWETQYFGPGTRLLVL.

This clonotype appeared a few times. CDR3 bases: TGTGCCAGCAGTTTAATCCAGGCCGTCTATGGCTACACCTTC. Translating it yields CASSLIQAVYGYTF. The chain recombines TRBV12-3 or TRBV12-4 with TRBJ1-2; D is unresolved. The V and J ends lost 2 bases and 4 bases respectively, with 11 bases between them. The CDR3 has 14 amino acids.

J is TRBJ2-2 and V is TRBV7-6; D gene unclear. V dropped 1 base and J dropped 4 bases, with 22 bases sitting between them. CDR1 and CDR2 (germline): SGHVS, FNYEAQ. CDR3 length: 19 amino acids. CDR3 sequence: CASSLEWWGLTKSTGELFF. In DNA, the CDR3 is TGTGCCAGCAGCTTAGAGTGGTGGGGTCTCACGAAGTCCACCGGGGAGCTGTTTTTT.

This clonotype occurred a few times. V usage is TRBV6-6 and J usage is TRBJ2-2; 9 bases map to TRBD2. This CDR3 spans 15 amino acids. Germline V lookup: CDR1 MNHNY, CDR2 SVGAGI (reference sequence). With 2 bases clipped from V and 6 bases from J, the junction kept 4 bases outside the gene matches. For the CDR3, the DNA is TGTGCCAGCAGTTACGGCGGGGGGGGCGCCGGGGAGCTGTTTTTT. It codes for CASSYGGGGAGELFF.